The TCR beta chain described here comes from a study of T cell repertoires in cytomegalovirus infection (dated by TCRdb to between 2018 and 2020). As for the study more broadly: Donor HLA type was relevant to the analysis, as public TCR beta signatures indicated carriage of CMV infection together with the matching HLA type.

Details on this clonotype: No cognate antigen has been identified for it. Base qualities are not provided; no much larger clone lies one nucleotide away.

General findings and caveats noted by the study authors: Carriers of CMV infection plus the relevant HLA type were discriminated by the cumulative frequency of public TCR beta family members in the study cohort and in an independent approximately 400-donor cohort. The ex vivo response was dominated by HLA-C-restricted CMV-specific TCR beta clonotypes, which also provided the single most frequent clonotype in two of eight donors.

Sequencer: Illumina HiSeq 1500. TCRdb reworked the public reads: Q25 trimming with fastp, MiXCR clone assembly, productive beta chains retained. Each entry is one CDR3 protein sequence, shown with its most common DNA and genes. Here the sample has under 250,000 distinct CDR3 sequences; more than 9% occur a single time. The ten largest clones represent 1.5% to 2% of the sample. The receptor comes from a human donor in good health (CMV status not recorded). Some clones in this sample may be carry-over from other donors' samples. The specimen was PBMCs.

The CDR3 region has the sequence CASSVEPVNTEAFF. The DNA is as follows: TGTGCCAGCAGCGTAGAACCCGTGAACACTGAAGCTTTCTTT. The chain is assembled from TRBV9 and TRBJ1-1; no D gene call is confident. Deletion took 0 bases off V and 0 bases off J, with a span of 6 bases between the germline ends. The germline V gene provides CDR1 SGDLS and CDR2 YYNGEE. The CDR3 covers 14 residues, taking in both the cysteine and the phenylalanine. Just CDR3 DNA is preserved here, 42 bases in frame from base 1. With the rest looked up from the reference TRBV9 and TRBJ1-1 genes rather than sequenced, the full variable domain is DSGVTQTPKHLITATGQRVTLRCSPRSGDLSVYWYQQSLDQGLQFLIQYYNGEERAKGNILERFSAQQFPDLHSELNLSSLELGDSALYFCASSVEPVNTEAFFGQGTRLTVV.